This T cell receptor (beta chain) stems from a study of cytomegalovirus exposure and HLA in healthy donors. Study conclusions and caveats: Rarity characterized most TCR sequences, yet some public TCRs appeared in many donors. HLA alleles showed associations with some 15,000 TCR beta sequences in a later analysis, at a 0.05 false discovery rate. The study listed approximately 170 cytomegalovirus-associated TCR beta chains.

PCR involved 60 Vbeta and 13 Jbeta primers. The table came from immunoSEQ multiplex PCR; TCRdb's copy has only in-frame clones and leaves some out. The specimen's table records tens of thousands of clones. Trimming shortened V by 1 base and J by 1 base, and 9 bases separated the two germline ends. The CDR3 length is 14 residues. Germline CDR1 is SGDLS and CDR2 is YYNGEE. Concerning this clone itself: Its antigen is unknown.

V is TRBV9 and J is TRBJ2-7, with TRBD2 as a possible D gene (5 bases). The sample taken for sequencing was PBMCs. The TCR originated in a woman between 35 and 50 years old in good health and CMV-seropositive. CDR3 sequence: CASSVYGGSYEQYF. The CDR3 DNA reads as TGTGCCAGCAGCGTATATGGAGGATCCTACGAGCAGTACTTC.